This TCR beta chain was captured by sequencing in a study of shared clonotypes between healthy human individuals. Profiling relied on immunoSEQ multiplex PCR, and the TCRdb table lists in-frame clones only, not all of them. The sample includes roughly 530,000 clones, roughly 95% of them seen just once. Regarding the study as a whole: It was the non-shared clonotypes that had lower generation probabilities than clonotypes shared by all four donors. Researchers found naive subsets generally carried larger estimated richness than memory subsets. Of the naive CD4 clonotypes, around 5% were shared across several donors. Blood was the only sampled material, and tissue repertoires likely differ.

Worth noting for this clone: Its cognate antigen is unknown.

The CDR3 length is 17 residues. V was cut by 1 base and J by 3 bases, with 18 bases left in between. The germline V gene encodes CDR1 MGHRA and CDR2 YSYEKL. Sequencing used naive CD4+ T cells sorted from blood. Subset specified: CD45RA+ positively selected. This chain joins TRBV4-1 and TRBJ2-5; D might be TRBD2 (5 bases). This sequence originates from a woman aged 25 to 39 in good health. In nucleotides, the CDR3 is TGCGCCAGCAGCCAAGGTGTTAGCGAACGACTCAAAGAGACCCAGTACTTC. Translating it yields CASSQGVSERLKETQYF.